The following is a T cell receptor beta chain sequence with its context. Its antigen is still unknown. This sample stems from a study of PD-1 blockade in classical Hodgkin lymphoma. Study-level findings and limits: Repertoire difference causes, possibly disease activity or prior therapy, remain undefined. Exclusion removed patients who began nivolumab under 1 year after ASCT.

Patients all relapsed after autologous stem cell transplantation, and there was variation in brentuximab vedotin exposure. Clones were sequenced by immunoSEQ multiplex PCR, and TCRdb holds only the in-frame ones, with some missing. The sample consists of 35,000 to 45,000 clones, roughly two thirds of them appearing once. The TCR sequence derives from a human donor with classical Hodgkin lymphoma. The sequenced sample was peripheral blood mononuclear cells (PBMCs), obtained before the second cycle of nivolumab.

CDR3 residues: CASSFRGGGDLRETQYF. The CDR3 bases are TGTGCCAGCAGTTTTCGGGGAGGCGGGGATCTTCGGGAGACCCAGTACTTC. V is TRBV28 and J is TRBJ2-5; perhaps TRBD2 as D (6 bases). Germline V gives CDR1 MDHEN, CDR2 SYDVKM. V was shortened by 3 bases and J by 5 bases, with 22 bases between the two germline ends. The CDR3 has 17 amino acids.